This T cell receptor beta chain was captured in a study of cytomegalovirus exposure and HLA in healthy donors. Points from the study as a whole: Solely CMV serostatus was available to characterize immune exposure.

Germline CDR1 reads SNHLY; CDR2 reads FYNNEI. The V and J ends lost 5 bases and 7 bases, in that order; junction bases with no gene match: 8. This CDR3 is 17 amino acids long. PCR primers comprised 60 Vbeta and 13 Jbeta primers. Measured with immunoSEQ multiplex PCR; TCRdb has only the in-frame clones, and not every one. The sample has 150,000 to 170,000 clones; less than 80% are singletons. For this clone: Its antigen is not identified.

What was sequenced was PBMCs. J is TRBJ2-2 and V is TRBV2, with 15 bases fitting TRBD2. This receptor was obtained from a young man in good health and CMV-seronegative. The CDR3 reads CASSYGLAGGQGGELFF. CDR3 DNA: TGTGCCAGCAGTTACGGACTAGCGGGGGGGCAGGGCGGGGAGCTGTTTTTT.